The rows below give T cell receptor beta chains drawn from one sample of a study of beta chain features in type 1 diabetes. This table comes from immunoSEQ multiplex PCR, and its TCRdb copy is limited to in-frame clones, with some not included. The table lists over 300,000 clones, 9.3% of them singletons. Source material: central memory CD4+ T cells from blood. The receptors shown here come from a man aged 25 to 45 with type 1 diabetes. Both conserved end residues are part of each CDR3. The D gene is left open where the match is weak. The size of a clone is reported for some rows only, either as once, few or many, or as a class for expanded clones.

d_gene	abundance	j_gene	v_gene	len	CDR3aa	CDR3nt
-	-	TRBJ1-2	TRBV18	13	CASSPGQFLGYTF	TGTGCCAGCTCACCAGGACAGTTCCTTGGCTACACCTTC
-	-	TRBJ1-2	TRBV6-6	14	CASTALTLNYGYTF	TGTGCCAGCACCGCACTTACATTGAACTATGGCTACACCTTC
-	-	TRBJ2-3	TRBV29-1	16	CSVCWAGGASTDTQYF	TGCAGCGTTTGTTGGGCCGGGGGTGCTAGCACAGATACGCAGTATTTT
TRBD2	few	TRBJ2-7	TRBV4-3	18	CASSQDLASGGASYEQYF	TGCGCCAGCAGCCAAGATCTGGCTAGCGGGGGGGCTTCCTACGAGCAGTACTTC
TRBD1	-	TRBJ1-2	TRBV5-4	15	CASSPQGLAGGGYTF	TGTGCCAGCAGCCCACAGGGGCTAGCGGGAGGTGGCTACACCTTC
TRBD1	-	TRBJ1-2	TRBV29-1	12	CSVTGSQYGYTF	TGCAGCGTGACAGGGTCCCAATATGGCTACACCTTC
-	-	TRBJ1-2	TRBV29-1	11	CSVVRVESYTF	TGCAGCGTTGTGCGGGTAGAAAGCTACACCTTC
-	few	TRBJ2-7	TRBV7-2	14	CASSLEHGSYEQYF	TGTGCCAGCAGCTTAGAGCACGGATCCTACGAGCAGTACTTC
-	-	TRBJ2-3	TRBV18	14	CATGREGPTDTQYF	TGTGCCACCGGGAGAGAGGGACCTACAGATACGCAGTATTTT
-	-	TRBJ2-1	TRBV4-1	18	CASSQDQGRGAALNEQFF	TGCGCCAGCAGCCAAGATCAGGGTCGGGGGGCAGCTCTCAATGAGCAGTTCTTC
-	few	TRBJ1-5	TRBV6-5	16	CASSSIRPMGNQPQHF	TGTGCCAGCAGTTCTATCAGGCCCATGGGCAATCAGCCCCAGCATTTT
-	-	TRBJ2-1	TRBV7-2	12	CASSPSYNEQFF	TGTGCCAGCAGCCCATCCTACAATGAGCAGTTCTTC
-	few	TRBJ2-7	TRBV5-4	12	CASSPHRDEQYF	TGTGCCAGCAGCCCCCACAGGGACGAGCAGTACTTC
-	few	TRBJ1-2	TRBV4-3	15	CASSQDAGRGYGYTF	TGCGCCAGCAGCCAAGACGCAGGTCGGGGCTATGGCTACACCTTC
-	few	TRBJ2-6	TRBV18	15	CASSPRESGANVLTF	TGTGCCAGCTCACCACGGGAGTCTGGGGCCAACGTCCTGACTTTC
-	-	TRBJ1-1	TRBV18	16	CASSPPPGLIITEAFF	TGTGCCAGCTCACCACCCCCCGGGCTGATCATCACTGAAGCTTTCTTT
-	-	TRBJ2-5	TRBV28	14	CASTGGLDTETQYF	TGTGCCAGCACTGGGGGGCTGGATACGGAGACCCAGTACTTC
TRBD2	few	TRBJ2-1	TRBV9	15	CASSIAGEAYNEQFF	TGTGCCAGCAGCATAGCGGGGGAGGCCTACAATGAGCAGTTCTTC
-	-	TRBJ2-5	TRBV7-8	16	CASTARREGVSETQYF	TGTGCCAGCACCGCCCGGCGGGAAGGGGTATCAGAGACCCAGTACTTC
-	few	TRBJ2-1	TRBV15	14	CATSRGGLENEQFF	TGTGCCACCAGCAGAGGGGGGTTGGAGAATGAGCAGTTCTTC
-	few	TRBJ1-1	TRBV7-2	13	CASRYTGNTEAFF	TGTGCCAGCAGATATACAGGGAACACTGAAGCTTTCTTT
-	few	TRBJ2-7	TRBV27	13	CASSKREAYEQYF	TGTGCCAGCAGCAAAAGGGAGGCCTACGAGCAGTACTTC
TRBD2	-	TRBJ2-3	TRBV5-1	16	CASSLAIAGGTDTQYF	TGCGCCAGCAGCTTGGCCATTGCGGGGGGCACAGATACGCAGTATTTT
TRBD1	few	TRBJ2-3	TRBV11-2	15	CASSREGARTDTQYF	TGTGCCAGCAGCCGAGAGGGGGCAAGGACAGATACGCAGTATTTT